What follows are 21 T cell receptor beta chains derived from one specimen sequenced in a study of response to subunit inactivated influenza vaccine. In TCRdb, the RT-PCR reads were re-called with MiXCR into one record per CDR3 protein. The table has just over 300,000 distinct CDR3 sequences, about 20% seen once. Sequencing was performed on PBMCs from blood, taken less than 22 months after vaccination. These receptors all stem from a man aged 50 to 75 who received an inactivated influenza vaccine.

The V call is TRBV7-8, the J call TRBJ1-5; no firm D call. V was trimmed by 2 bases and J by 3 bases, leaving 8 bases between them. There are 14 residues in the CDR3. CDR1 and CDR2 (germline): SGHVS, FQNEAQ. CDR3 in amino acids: CASSLRRDNQPQHF. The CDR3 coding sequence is TGTGCCAGCAGCTTACGACGGGACAATCAGCCCCAGCATTTT.

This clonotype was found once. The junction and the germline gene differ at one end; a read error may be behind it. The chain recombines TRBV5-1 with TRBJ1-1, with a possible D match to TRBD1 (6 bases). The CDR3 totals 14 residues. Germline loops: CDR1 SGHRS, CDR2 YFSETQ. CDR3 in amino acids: CASSPGRGNTEALF. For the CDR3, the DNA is TGCGCCAGCAGTCCCGGCAGGGGCAACACTGAAGCTTTGTTT.

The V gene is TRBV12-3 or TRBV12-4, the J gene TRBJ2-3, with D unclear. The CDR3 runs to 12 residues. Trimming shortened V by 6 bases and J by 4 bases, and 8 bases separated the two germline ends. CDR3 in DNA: TGTGCCAGCAGCCACAAGCCAGATACGCAGTATTTT. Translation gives CASSHKPDTQYF.

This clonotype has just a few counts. DNA of the CDR3: TGCGCCAGCAGCTTGGTCGGAGGGACACGGGGGGACACTGAAGCTTTCTTT. Translating gives CASSLVGGTRGDTEAFF. The rearrangement links TRBV5-1 to TRBJ1-1; possible D gene TRBD1, 6 bases. Germline assignment: CDR1 SGHRS and CDR2 YFSETQ. The CDR3 extends over 17 amino acids. The V end lost 0 bases, the J end lost 3 bases, and 18 bases lay between the germline ends.

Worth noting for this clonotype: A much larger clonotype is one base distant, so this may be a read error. CDR3 loop: CSVRENNNQPQHF. In nucleotides, the CDR3 is TGCAGCGTTCGGGAAAATAACAATCAGCCCCAGCATTTT. The rearrangement joins TRBV29-1 to TRBJ1-5, with unresolved D. With 5 bases removed from V and 3 bases from J, the gap between germline ends came to 11 bases. Germline V gene lookup returns CDR1 SQVTM and CDR2 ANQGSEA. There are 13 residues in the CDR3.

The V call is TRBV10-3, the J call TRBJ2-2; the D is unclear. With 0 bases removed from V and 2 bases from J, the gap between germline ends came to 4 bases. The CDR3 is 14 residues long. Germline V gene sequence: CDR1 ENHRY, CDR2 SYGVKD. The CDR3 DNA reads TGTGCCATCAGTGAGTCCTTCAACACCGGGGAGCTGTTTTTT. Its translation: CAISESFNTGELFF.

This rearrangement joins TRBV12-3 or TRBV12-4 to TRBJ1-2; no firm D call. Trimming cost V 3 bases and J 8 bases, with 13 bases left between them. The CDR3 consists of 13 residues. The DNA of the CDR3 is TGTGCCAGCAGTTTGTTGGGATCACGGGGCTACACCTTC. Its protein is CASSLLGSRGYTF.

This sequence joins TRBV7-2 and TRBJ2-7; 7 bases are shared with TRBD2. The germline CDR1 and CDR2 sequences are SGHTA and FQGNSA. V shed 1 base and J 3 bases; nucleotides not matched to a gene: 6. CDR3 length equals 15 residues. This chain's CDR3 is CASSLEFGGGYEQYF. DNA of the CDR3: TGTGCCAGCAGCTTAGAATTTGGCGGGGGCTACGAGCAGTACTTC.

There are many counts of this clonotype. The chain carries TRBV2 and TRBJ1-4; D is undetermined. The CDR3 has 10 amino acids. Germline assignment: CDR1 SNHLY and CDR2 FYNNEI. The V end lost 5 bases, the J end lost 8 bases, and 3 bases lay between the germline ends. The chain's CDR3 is CASSREKLFF. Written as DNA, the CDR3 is TGTGCCAGCAGTAGGGAAAAACTGTTTTTT.

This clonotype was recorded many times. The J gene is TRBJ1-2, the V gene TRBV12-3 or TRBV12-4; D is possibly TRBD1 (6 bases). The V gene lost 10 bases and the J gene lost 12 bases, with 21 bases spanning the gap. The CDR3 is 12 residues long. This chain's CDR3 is CATGTGPIGDTF. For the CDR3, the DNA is TGTGCCACAGGAACAGGGCCCATTGGTGACACCTTC.

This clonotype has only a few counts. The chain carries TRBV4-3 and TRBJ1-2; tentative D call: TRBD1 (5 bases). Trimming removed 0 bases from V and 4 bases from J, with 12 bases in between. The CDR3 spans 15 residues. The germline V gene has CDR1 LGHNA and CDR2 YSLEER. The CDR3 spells CASSQDREGTYGYTF. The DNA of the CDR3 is TGCGCCAGCAGCCAAGATAGGGAGGGGACCTATGGCTACACCTTC.

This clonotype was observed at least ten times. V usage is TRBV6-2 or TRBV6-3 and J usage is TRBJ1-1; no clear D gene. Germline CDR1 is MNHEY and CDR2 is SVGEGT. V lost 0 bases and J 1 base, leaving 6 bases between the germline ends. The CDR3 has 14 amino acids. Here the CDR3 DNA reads TGTGCCAGCAGTTACTCCCTGGGGAACACTGAAGCTTTCTTT. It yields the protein CASSYSLGNTEAFF.

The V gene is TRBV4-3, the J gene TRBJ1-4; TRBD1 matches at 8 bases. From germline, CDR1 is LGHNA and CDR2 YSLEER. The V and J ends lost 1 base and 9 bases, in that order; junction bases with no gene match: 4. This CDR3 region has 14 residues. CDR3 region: CASSQGTGWKKLFF. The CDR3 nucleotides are TGCGCCAGCAGCCAAGGGACAGGGTGGAAAAAACTGTTTTTT.

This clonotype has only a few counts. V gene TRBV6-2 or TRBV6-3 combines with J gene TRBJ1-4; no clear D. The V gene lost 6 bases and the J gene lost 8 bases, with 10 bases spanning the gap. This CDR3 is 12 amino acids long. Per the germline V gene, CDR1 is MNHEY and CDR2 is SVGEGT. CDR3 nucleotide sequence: TGTGCCAGCAGCCCTATAGACGAAAAACTGTTTTTT. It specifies CASSPIDEKLFF.

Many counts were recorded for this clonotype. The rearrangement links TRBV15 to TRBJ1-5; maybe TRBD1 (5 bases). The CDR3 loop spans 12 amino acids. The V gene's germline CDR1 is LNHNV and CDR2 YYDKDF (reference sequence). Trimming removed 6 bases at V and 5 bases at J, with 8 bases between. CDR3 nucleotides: TGTGCCACCAGTCGGGGGGATCAGCCCCAGCATTTT. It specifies CATSRGDQPQHF.

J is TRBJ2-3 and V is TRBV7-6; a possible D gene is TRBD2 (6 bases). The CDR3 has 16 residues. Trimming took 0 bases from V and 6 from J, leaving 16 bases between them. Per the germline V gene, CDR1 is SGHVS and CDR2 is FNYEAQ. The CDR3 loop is CASSLASRRGSDTQYF. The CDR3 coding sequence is TGTGCCAGCAGCTTAGCGTCTAGGCGGGGCTCGGATACGCAGTATTTT.

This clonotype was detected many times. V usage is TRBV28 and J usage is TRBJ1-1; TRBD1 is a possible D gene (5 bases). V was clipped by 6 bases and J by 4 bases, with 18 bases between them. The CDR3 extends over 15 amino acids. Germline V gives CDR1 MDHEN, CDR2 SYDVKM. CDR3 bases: TGTGCCAGCAGGACCCCCCAGGGAGGGGCCACTGAAGCTTTCTTT. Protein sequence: CASRTPQGGATEAFF.

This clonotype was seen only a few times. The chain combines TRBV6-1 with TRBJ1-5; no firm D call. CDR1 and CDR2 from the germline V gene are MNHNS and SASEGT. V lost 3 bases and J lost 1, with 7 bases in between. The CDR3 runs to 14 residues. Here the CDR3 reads CASSEVLSNQPQHF. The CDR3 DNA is TGTGCCAGCAGTGAGGTTTTGAGCAATCAGCCCCAGCATTTT.

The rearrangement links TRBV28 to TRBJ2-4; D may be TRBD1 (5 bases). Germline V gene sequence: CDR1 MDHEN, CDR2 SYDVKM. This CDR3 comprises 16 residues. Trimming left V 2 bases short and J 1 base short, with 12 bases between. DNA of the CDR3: TGTGCCAGCAGTTTAAGAGTGGGGCTGGCCAAAAACATTCAGTACTTC. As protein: CASSLRVGLAKNIQYF. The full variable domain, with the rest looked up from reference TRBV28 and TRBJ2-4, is DVKVTQSSRYLVKRTGEKVFLECVQDMDHENMFWYRQDPGLGLRLIYFSYDVKMKEKGDIPEGYSVSREKKERFSLILESASTNQTSMYLCASSLRVGLAKNIQYFGAGTRLSVL.

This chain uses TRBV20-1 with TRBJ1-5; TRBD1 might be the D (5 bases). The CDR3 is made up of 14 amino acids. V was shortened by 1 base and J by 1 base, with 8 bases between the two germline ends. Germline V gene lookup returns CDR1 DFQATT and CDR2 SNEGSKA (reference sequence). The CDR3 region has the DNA TGCAGTGCTAGAGGACAGATCAGCAATCAGCCCCAGCATTTT. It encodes CSARGQISNQPQHF.

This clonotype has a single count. CDR3 amino acids: CASSSFPGQGNEQFF. The CDR3 region has the DNA TGTGCCAGCAGTTCCTTCCCGGGACAGGGCAATGAGCAGTTCTTC. The rearrangement links TRBV12-3 or TRBV12-4 to TRBJ2-1; 9 nucleotides align to TRBD1. The length of the CDR3 is 15 residues. V trimming: 4 bases; J trimming: 6 bases; junction bases outside the gene matches: 7.